One sample yielded the 12 T cell receptor beta chains listed below, sequenced in a study of vaccination and CD4 T cells after COVID-19. As for treatment: approximately 10-day PBMC culture with coronavirus spike peptide pools or control peptides (ViraFEST assay). The Oncomine TCR Beta short-read assay generated sequence data from the DNA of cultured CD4+ T cells. TCRdb itself ran the PCR reads through MiXCR, one entry per CDR3 protein. The table shows some 20,000 distinct CDR3 sequences, with approximately 46% occurring only once. These TCRs' antigens remain unknown. This specimen was CD4+ T cells from blood, cultured in vitro, taken before SARS-CoV-2 vaccination. These TCRs come from a human donor who had recovered from COVID-19.

The chain carries TRBV11-3 and TRBJ1-1; a possible D gene is TRBD1 (5 bases). Germline V lookup: CDR1 SGHNT, CDR2 YENEEA. The CDR3 length is 15 residues. Trimming stripped 5 bases from V and 6 bases from J, with 19 bases between. This CDR3 reads CASSAGPRLGSEAFF. For the CDR3, the DNA is TGTGCCAGCAGCGCAGGGCCGCGACTGGGGTCTGAAGCTTTCTTT.

J is TRBJ2-1 and V is TRBV7-2, with 7 bases aligning to TRBD2. CDR3 size: 17 residues. Germline V gene data show CDR1 as SGHTA and CDR2 as FQGNSA. V lost 1 base and J lost 1; bases outside the gene matches: 7. The CDR3 DNA reads TGTGCCAGCAGCTTAGTGGGACTATCCTATTCCTACAATGAGCAGTTCTTC. Its protein product is CASSLVGLSYSYNEQFF.

A few counts support this clonotype. The chain uses TRBV6-1 and TRBJ2-2; 7 bases align to TRBD1. J lost 3 bases, V lost 8 bases, and 9 bases had no gene match. Germline lookup yields CDR1 MNHNS and CDR2 SASEGT. This CDR3 is 15 amino acids long. The CDR3 nucleotides are TGTGCCAGCCATACAGGGGAAAGAGACACCGGGGAGCTGTTTTTT. This sequence encodes CASHTGERDTGELFF.

The sample holds a few counts of this clonotype. The CDR3 DNA reads TGTGCCAGCAGCCCCGCGGGGGGCTCCTCCAATCAGCCCCAGCATTTT. It codes for CASSPAGGSSNQPQHF. V usage is TRBV7-2 and J usage is TRBJ1-5; TRBD1 might be the D (6 bases). V was clipped by 5 bases and J by 3 bases, with 17 bases between them. The CDR3 covers 16 residues. Germline loops: CDR1 SGHTA, CDR2 FQGNSA.

Here the CDR3 reads CSARQPTGWLEAFF. The CDR3 DNA reads as TGCAGTGCTAGACAGCCGACAGGCTGGCTTGAAGCTTTCTTT. This chain joins TRBV20-1 and TRBJ1-1, with TRBD1 as a possible D gene (6 bases). The CDR3 length is 14 residues. The ends were cut back, 2 bases at V and 7 bases at J, with 17 bases in the middle. In germline, CDR1 is DFQATT, CDR2 SNEGSKA (reference sequence).

The V and J genes are TRBV7-6 and TRBJ1-3; D ambiguous. V was trimmed by 5 bases and J by 4 bases, leaving 18 bases between them. Germline V gives CDR1 SGHVS, CDR2 FNYEAQ. The CDR3 runs 16 residues. The chain's CDR3 is CASSPAPILPGNTIYF. CDR3 nucleotides: TGTGCCAGCAGCCCGGCCCCTATCCTGCCAGGAAACACCATATATTTT.

The genes are TRBV6-1 and TRBJ2-1; D gene unclear. The CDR3 consists of 10 residues. In germline, CDR1 is MNHNS, CDR2 SASEGT. Trimming cost V 10 bases and J 9 bases, with 10 bases left between them. CDR3 nucleotide sequence: TGTGCCACCGGCCTCGGTGAGCAGTTCTTC. This codes for CATGLGEQFF.

CDR3 DNA: TGTGCCAGCGGGCTGCCGCGCCAGAACTATGGCTACACCTTC. Translating it yields CASGLPRQNYGYTF. The rearrangement uses TRBV11-3 and TRBJ1-2; D is undetermined. The CDR3 runs 14 residues. Trimming removed 8 bases at V and 2 bases at J, with 15 bases between. Germline V gene data show CDR1 as SGHNT and CDR2 as YENEEA.

The chain couples TRBV6-4 to TRBJ1-5; the D gene is possibly TRBD1 (5 bases). V was clipped by 8 bases and J by 5 bases, with 13 bases between them. The CDR3 length is 13 residues. Germline CDR1 is MRHNA and CDR2 is SNTAGT. The CDR3 region has the DNA TGTGCCAGCTTACTCCAGGGCCATCAGCCCCAGCATTTT. Protein product: CASLLQGHQPQHF.

This clonotype turned up a few times. The gene calls are TRBV20-1 and TRBJ2-3, with 13 bases identical to TRBD2. The V segment lost 1 base and the J segment 6 bases; nucleotides outside the gene matches: 7. The CDR3 is made up of 16 amino acids. Looked up from germline, CDR1 is DFQATT and CDR2 is SNEGSKA (reference sequence). The CDR3 coding sequence is TGCAGTGCTAGAGTACTAGCGGGGGGGCCACTTGATACGCAGTATTTT. Protein product: CSARVLAGGPLDTQYF.

On this clonotype: The germline gene is not matched at one end of the junction; a read error may be the cause. The rearrangement joins TRBV2 to TRBJ1-4; unclear D gene. The CDR3 loop spans 13 amino acids. Germline V lookup: CDR1 SNHLY, CDR2 FYNNEI. The CDR3 here is CASSQAPNGKLFF. CDR3 DNA: TGTGCCAGCAGTCAGGCTCCCAATGGAAAACTGTTTTTT.

The J gene is TRBJ2-3, the V gene TRBV29-1, with D maybe TRBD2 (5 bases). Germline CDR1 SQVTM, CDR2 ANQGSEA. Deletions cut 2 bases from V and 8 bases from J, with 5 bases between. The CDR3 loop spans 10 amino acids. CDR3 in amino acids: CSVERGTQYF. DNA of the CDR3: TGCAGCGTTGAACGGGGTACGCAGTATTTT.